These T cell receptor beta chains were read from a single sample in a study of T cell responses to AZD1222 COVID-19 vaccine. TCRdb's table, derived via immunoSEQ multiplex PCR, lists solely in-frame clones and lacks some. The table records almost 65,000 clones, 84% of them present only once. Here the sequenced sample was peripheral blood, taken on day 0 of AZD1222 vaccination. The receptor source for this set is an adult in good health. Both conserved end residues are trimmed from each CDR3. The order of the fields is V gene, CDR3 protein.

V gene: TRBV12-2; CDR3 protein: ASRLVGRGGDGYT
V gene: TRBV19; CDR3 protein: ASSMSLNTEAF
V gene: TRBV5-8; CDR3 protein: ASSHGLGTQY
V gene: TRBV7-9; CDR3 protein: ASSLGGQYGYT
V gene: TRBV6-5; CDR3 protein: ASRMLTGPKDEQY
V gene: TRBV5-5; CDR3 protein: ASSLGGNEKLF
V gene: TRBV5-1; CDR3 protein: ASSLGSRDRGF
V gene: TRBV19; CDR3 protein: ASSIALGNYGYT
V gene: TRBV6-5; CDR3 protein: ASSYGGTYEQY
V gene: TRBV15; CDR3 protein: ATSGNYGYT
V gene: TRBV9; CDR3 protein: ASSPRGGADSPLH
V gene: TRBV28; CDR3 protein: ASSPRTVTNEKLF
V gene: TRBV11-2; CDR3 protein: ASSLVYEQY
V gene: TRBV6-5; CDR3 protein: ASSYLPHSYNEQF
V gene: TRBV2; CDR3 protein: ASSVGQGSEQY
V gene: TRBV27; CDR3 protein: ASSSHATTGETQY
V gene: TRBV27; CDR3 protein: ASRKWRGDGQETQY
V gene: TRBV7-2; CDR3 protein: ASSLATGWGEAF
V gene: TRBV7-8; CDR3 protein: ASSFGGGSGNTIY
V gene: TRBV19; CDR3 protein: ASSATGLAGVAF
V gene: TRBV4-2; CDR3 protein: ASSQDRLAGSYEQY
V gene: TRBV6-2/TRBV6-3; CDR3 protein: ASRYRDRAGKQY
V gene: TRBV5-1; CDR3 protein: ASSFGSGGSYEQY
V gene: TRBV14; CDR3 protein: ASNLPLEVLASYEQY
V gene: TRBV7-2; CDR3 protein: ASSLGGTQGTQY
V gene: TRBV11-3; CDR3 protein: ASSLGRDGASTDTQY
V gene: TRBV19; CDR3 protein: ASSLNSPSYNEQF
V gene: TRBV6-5; CDR3 protein: ASSQGHEQY
V gene: TRBV2; CDR3 protein: ASRATGNEKLF
V gene: TRBV27; CDR3 protein: ASSLSAGAAEQY